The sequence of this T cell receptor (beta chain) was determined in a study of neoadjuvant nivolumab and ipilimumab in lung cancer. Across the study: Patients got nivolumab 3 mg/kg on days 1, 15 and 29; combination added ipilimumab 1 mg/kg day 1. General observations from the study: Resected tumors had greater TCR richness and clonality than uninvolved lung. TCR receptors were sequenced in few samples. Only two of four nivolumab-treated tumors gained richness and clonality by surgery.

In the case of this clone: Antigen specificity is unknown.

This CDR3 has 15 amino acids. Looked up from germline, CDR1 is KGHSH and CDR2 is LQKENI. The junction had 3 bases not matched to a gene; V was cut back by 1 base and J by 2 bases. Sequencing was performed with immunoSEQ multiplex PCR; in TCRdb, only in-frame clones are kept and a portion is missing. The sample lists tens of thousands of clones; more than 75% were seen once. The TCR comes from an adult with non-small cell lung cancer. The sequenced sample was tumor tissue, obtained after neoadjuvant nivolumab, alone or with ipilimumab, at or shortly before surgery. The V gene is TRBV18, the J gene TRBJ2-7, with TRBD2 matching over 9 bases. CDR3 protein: CASSPLAGVTYEQYF. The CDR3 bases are TGTGCCAGCTCACCACTAGCGGGAGTGACCTACGAGCAGTACTTC.